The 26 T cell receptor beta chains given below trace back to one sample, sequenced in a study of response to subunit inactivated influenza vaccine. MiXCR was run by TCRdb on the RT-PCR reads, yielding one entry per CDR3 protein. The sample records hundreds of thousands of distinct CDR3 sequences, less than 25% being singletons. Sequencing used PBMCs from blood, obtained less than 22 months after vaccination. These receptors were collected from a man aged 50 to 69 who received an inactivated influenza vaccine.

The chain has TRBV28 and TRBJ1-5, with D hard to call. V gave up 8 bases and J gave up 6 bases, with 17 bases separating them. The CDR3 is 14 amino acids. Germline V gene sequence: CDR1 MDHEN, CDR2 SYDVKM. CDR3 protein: CASSSGVIGQPQHF. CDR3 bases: TGTGCCAGCTCCTCGGGAGTTATCGGTCAGCCCCAGCATTTT.

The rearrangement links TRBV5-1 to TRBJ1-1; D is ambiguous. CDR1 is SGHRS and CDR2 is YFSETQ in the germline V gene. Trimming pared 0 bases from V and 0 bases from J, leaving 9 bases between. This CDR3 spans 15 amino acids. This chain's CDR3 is CASSLDGPLNTEAFF. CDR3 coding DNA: TGCGCCAGCAGCTTGGATGGCCCCCTGAACACTGAAGCTTTCTTT.

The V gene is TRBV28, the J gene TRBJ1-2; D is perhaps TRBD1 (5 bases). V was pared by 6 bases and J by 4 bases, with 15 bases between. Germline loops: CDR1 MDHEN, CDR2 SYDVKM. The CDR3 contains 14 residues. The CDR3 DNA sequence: TGTGCCAGCAGCCTAACACGGGGGAGCTATGGCTACACCTTC. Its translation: CASSLTRGSYGYTF.

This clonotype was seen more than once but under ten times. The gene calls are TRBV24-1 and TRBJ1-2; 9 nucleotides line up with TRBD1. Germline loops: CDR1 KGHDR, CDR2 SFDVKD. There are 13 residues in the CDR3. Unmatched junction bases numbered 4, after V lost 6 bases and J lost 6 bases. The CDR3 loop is CATSPGTGNGYTF. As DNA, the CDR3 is TGTGCCACCAGTCCCGGGACAGGGAATGGCTACACCTTC.

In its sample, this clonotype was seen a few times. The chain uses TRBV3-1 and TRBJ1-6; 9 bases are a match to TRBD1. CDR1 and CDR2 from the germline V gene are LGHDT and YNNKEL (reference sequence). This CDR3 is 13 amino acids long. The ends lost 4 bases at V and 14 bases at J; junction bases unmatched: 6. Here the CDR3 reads CASSPGQGGTLHF. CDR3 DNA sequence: TGTGCCAGCAGCCCGGGACAGGGCGGGACCCTCCACTTT.

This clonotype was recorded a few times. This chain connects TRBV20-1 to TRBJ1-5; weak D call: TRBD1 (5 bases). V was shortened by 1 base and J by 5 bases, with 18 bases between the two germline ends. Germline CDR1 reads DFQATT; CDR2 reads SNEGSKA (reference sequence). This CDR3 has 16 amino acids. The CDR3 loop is CSARAFLGLRDQPQHF. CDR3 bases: TGCAGTGCTAGAGCGTTTTTGGGGCTTAGGGATCAGCCCCAGCATTTT.

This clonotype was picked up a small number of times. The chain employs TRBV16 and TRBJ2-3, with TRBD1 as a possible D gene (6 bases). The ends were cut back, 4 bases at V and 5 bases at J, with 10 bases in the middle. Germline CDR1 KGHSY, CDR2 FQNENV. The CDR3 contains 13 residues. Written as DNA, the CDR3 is TGTGCCAGCAGCCGTACAGGGCTAGATACGCAGTATTTT. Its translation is CASSRTGLDTQYF.

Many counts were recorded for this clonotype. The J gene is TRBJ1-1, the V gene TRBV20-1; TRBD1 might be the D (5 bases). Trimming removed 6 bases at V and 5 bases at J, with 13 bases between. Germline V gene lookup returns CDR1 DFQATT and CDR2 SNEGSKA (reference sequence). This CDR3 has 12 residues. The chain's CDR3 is CSATTVGTEAFF. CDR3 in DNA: TGCAGTGCCACGACAGTAGGGACTGAAGCTTTCTTT.

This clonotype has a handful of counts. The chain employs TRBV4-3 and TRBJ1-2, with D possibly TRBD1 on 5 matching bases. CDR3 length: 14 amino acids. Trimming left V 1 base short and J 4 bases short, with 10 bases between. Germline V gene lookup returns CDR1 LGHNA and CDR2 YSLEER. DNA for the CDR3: TGCGCCAGCAGCCAAGCTCAGGGTAGCTATGGCTACACCTTC. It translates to CASSQAQGSYGYTF.

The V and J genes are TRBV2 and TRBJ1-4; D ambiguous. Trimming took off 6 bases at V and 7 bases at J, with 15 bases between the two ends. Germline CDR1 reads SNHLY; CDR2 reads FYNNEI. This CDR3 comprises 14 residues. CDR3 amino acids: CASSNLAQLEKLFF. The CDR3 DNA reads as TGTGCCAGCAGCAATCTGGCCCAGCTTGAAAAACTGTTTTTT.

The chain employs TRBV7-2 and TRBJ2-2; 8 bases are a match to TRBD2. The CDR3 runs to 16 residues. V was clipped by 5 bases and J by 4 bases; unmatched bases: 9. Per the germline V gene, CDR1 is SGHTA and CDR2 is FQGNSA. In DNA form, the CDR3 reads TGTGCCAGCAGCCCGGGAGCGGGAGTGACCACCGGGGAGCTGTTTTTT. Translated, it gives CASSPGAGVTTGELFF.

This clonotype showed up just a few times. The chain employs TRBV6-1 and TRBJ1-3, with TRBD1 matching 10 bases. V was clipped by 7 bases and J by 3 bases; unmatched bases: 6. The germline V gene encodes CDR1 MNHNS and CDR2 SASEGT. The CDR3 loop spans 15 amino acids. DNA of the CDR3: TGTGCCAGCACCCTGACAGGGGGCGGTGGAAACACCATATATTTT. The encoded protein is CASTLTGGGGNTIYF.

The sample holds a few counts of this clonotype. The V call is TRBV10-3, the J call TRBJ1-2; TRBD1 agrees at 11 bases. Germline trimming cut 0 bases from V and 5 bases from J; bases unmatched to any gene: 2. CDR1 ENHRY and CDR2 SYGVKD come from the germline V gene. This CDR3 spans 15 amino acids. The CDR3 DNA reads TGTGCCATCAGTGAGTCTGGGACAGGGGGATATGGCTACACCTTC. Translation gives CAISESGTGGYGYTF.

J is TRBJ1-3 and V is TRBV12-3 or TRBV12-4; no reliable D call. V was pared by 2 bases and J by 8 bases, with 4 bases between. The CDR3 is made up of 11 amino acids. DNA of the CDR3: TGTGCCAGCAGTTTAAGGGACACCATATATTTT. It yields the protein CASSLRDTIYF.

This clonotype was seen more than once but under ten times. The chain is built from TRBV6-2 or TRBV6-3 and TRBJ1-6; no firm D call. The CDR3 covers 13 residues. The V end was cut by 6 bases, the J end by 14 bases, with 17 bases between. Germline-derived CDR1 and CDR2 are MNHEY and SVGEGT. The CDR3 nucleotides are TGTGCCAGCAGCCCGACCGGAGGTTACTCCCTCCACTTT. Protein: CASSPTGGYSLHF.

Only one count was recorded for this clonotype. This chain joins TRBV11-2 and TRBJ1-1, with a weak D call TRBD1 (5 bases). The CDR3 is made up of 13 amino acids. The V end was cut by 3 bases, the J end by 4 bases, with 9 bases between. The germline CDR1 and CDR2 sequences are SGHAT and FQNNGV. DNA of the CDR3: TGTGCCAGCAGCTTCGGGGGAATCACTGAAGCTTTCTTT. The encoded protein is CASSFGGITEAFF. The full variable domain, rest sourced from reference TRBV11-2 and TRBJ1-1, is EAGVAQSPRYKIIEKRQSVAFWCNPISGHATLYWYQQILGQGPKLLIQFQNNGVVDDSQLPKDRFSAERLKGVDSTLKIQPAKLEDSAVYLCASSFGGITEAFFGQGTRLTVV.

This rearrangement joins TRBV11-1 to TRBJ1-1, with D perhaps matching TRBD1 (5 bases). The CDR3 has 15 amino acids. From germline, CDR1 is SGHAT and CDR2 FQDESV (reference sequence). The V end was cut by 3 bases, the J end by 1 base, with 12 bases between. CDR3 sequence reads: CASSLAGTQNTEAFF. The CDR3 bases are TGTGCCAGCAGCTTGGCGGGGACCCAGAACACTGAAGCTTTCTTT.

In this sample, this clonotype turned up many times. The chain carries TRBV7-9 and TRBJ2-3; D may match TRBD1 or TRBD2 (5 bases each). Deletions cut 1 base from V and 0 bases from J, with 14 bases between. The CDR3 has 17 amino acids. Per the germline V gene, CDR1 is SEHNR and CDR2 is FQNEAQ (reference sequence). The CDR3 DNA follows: TGTGCCAGCAGCTTAGGATTCCCGGGGCCAAGCACAGATACGCAGTATTTT. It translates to CASSLGFPGPSTDTQYF. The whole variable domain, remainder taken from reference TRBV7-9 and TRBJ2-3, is DTGVSQNPRHKITKRGQNVTFRCDPISEHNRLYWYRQTLGQGPEFLTYFQNEAQLEKSRLLSDRFSAERPKGSFSTLEIQRTEQGDSAMYLCASSLGFPGPSTDTQYFGPGTRLTVL.

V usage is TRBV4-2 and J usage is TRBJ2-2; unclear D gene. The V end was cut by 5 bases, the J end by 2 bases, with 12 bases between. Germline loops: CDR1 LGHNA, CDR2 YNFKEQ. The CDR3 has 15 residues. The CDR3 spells CASSKATFNTGELFF. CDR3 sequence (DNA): TGTGCCAGCAGCAAAGCGACTTTCAACACCGGGGAGCTGTTTTTT.

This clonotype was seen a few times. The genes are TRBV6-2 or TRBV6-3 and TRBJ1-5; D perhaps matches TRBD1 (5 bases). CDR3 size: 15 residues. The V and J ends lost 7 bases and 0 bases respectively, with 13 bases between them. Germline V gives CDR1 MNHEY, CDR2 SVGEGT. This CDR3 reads CASNYRFRSNQPQHF. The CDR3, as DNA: TGTGCCAGCAACTACAGGTTCCGTAGCAATCAGCCCCAGCATTTT.

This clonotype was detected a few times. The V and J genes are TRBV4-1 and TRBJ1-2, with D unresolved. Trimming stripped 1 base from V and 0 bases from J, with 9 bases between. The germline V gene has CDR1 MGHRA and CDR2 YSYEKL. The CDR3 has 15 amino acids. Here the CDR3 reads CASSQADGSNYGYTF. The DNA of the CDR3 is TGCGCCAGCAGCCAAGCGGACGGCTCTAACTATGGCTACACCTTC.

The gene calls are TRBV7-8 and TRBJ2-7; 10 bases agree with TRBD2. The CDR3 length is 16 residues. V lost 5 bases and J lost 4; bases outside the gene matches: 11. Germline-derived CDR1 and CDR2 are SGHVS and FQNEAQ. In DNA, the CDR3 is TGTGCCAGCAGCCCCGGTGTTAGCGGGGGGTGGTACGAGCAGTACTTC. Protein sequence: CASSPGVSGGWYEQYF.

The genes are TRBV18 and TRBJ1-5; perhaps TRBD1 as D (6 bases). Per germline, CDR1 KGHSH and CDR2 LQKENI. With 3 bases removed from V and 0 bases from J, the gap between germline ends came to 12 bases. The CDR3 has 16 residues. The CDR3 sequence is CASSPTDRYSNQPQHF. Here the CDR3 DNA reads TGTGCCAGCTCACCCACGGACAGATATAGCAATCAGCCCCAGCATTTT. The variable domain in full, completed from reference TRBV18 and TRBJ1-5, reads NAGVMQNPRHLVRRRGQEARLRCSPMKGHSHVYWYRQLPEEGLKFMVYLQKENIIDESGMPKERFSAEFPKEGPSILRIQQVVRGDSAAYFCASSPTDRYSNQPQHFGDGTRLSIL.

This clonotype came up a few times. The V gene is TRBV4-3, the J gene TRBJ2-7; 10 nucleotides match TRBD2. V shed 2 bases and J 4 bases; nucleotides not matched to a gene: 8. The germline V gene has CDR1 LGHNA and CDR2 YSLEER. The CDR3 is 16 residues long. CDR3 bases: TGCGCCAGCAGCCAAAATTTCCTAGCGGGAGTATACGAGCAGTACTTC. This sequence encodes CASSQNFLAGVYEQYF.

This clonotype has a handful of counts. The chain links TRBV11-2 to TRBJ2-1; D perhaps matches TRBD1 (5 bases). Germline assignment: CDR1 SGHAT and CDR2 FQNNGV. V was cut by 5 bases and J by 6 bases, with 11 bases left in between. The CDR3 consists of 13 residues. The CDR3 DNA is TGTGCCAGCAGCGTAGGGGTAGGCAATGAGCAGTTCTTC. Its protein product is CASSVGVGNEQFF.

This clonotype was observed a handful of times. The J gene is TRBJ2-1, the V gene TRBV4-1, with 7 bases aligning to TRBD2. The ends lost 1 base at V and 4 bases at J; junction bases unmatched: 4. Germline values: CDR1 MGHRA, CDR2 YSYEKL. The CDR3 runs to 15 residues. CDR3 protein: CASSQGTSIYNEQFF. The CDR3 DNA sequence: TGCGCCAGCAGCCAAGGGACTAGTATATACAATGAGCAGTTCTTC.